The rows below give T cell receptor beta chains drawn from one sample of a study of Ad26.COV2.S vaccination and SARS-CoV-2 variants. Clones were sequenced by immunoSEQ multiplex PCR, and TCRdb holds only the in-frame ones, with some missing. The data show around 400,000 clones, 83% seen once. The material sequenced was peripheral blood, taken in a trial of Ad26.COV2.S vaccine versus placebo. The receptors were sampled from a person between 18 and 65 years old who received the Ad26.COV2.S COVID-19 vaccine or a placebo. Both conserved end residues are part of each CDR3. The order of the fields is J gene, V gene, D gene, clone size, CDR3 DNA, CDR3 protein. The D gene is left open where the match is weak. Part of the rows lack a size; the others show once, few, many or a class for expanded clones.

TRBJ2-3 | TRBV11-3 | TRBD2 | . | TGTGCCAGCAGCCCCGGGACTAGCGGGGGCACGCAGTATTTT | CASSPGTSGGTQYF
TRBJ1-2 | TRBV7-9 | . | . | TGTGCCAGCAGCTCGGGGACTGGGGTCTATGGCTACACCTTC | CASSSGTGVYGYTF
TRBJ2-7 | TRBV29-1 | . | . | TGCAGCGTTGAAGCGGCCCAAGGCAGGAACTCCTACGAGCAGTACTTC | CSVEAAQGRNSYEQYF
TRBJ1-2 | TRBV5-6 | TRBD1 | . | TGTGCCAGCATTCTAACGACAGGGTTCTATGGCTACACCTTC | CASILTTGFYGYTF
TRBJ2-7 | TRBV2 | TRBD2 | . | TGTGCCAGCAGGCAGACTAGCGCAAGCTCCTACGAGCAGTACTTC | CASRQTSASSYEQYF
TRBJ2-7 | TRBV7-6 | . | . | TGTGCCAGCAGCTACCTTGGGGGGACTCTCGACGAGCAGTACTTC | CASSYLGGTLDEQYF
TRBJ2-5 | TRBV2 | TRBD2 | . | TGTGCCAGCAGTTTCCTAGCGGGGGGAGCGTACCAAGAGACCCAGTACTTC | CASSFLAGGAYQETQYF
TRBJ1-5 | TRBV30 | . | few | TGTGCCTGGACGGGGTCTAGTAATCAGCCCCAGCATTTT | CAWTGSSNQPQHF
TRBJ1-1 | TRBV20-1 | . | many | TGCAGTGCTAGGGAGGACACTGAAGCTTTCTTT | CSAREDTEAFF
TRBJ2-2 | TRBV24-1 | TRBD1 | . | TGTGCCACCAGTGACCGTGCCGGGACAGGGGGCTCCACCGGGGAGCTGTTTTTT | CATSDRAGTGGSTGELFF
TRBJ2-7 | TRBV6-5 | . | . | TGTGCCAGCAGTTACCGGGGTTCGGGGCAGTACTTC | CASSYRGSGQYF
TRBJ1-6 | TRBV5-1 | . | . | TGCGCCAGCAGCTTGGAAGGTAGTAATTCACCCCTCCACTTT | CASSLEGSNSPLHF
TRBJ2-3 | TRBV2 | . | . | TGTGCCAGCACCTATTCCCAGCGGCCTAGCACAGATACGCAGTATTTT | CASTYSQRPSTDTQYF
TRBJ1-3 | TRBV24-1 | . | . | TGTGCCACCTGTATTACGAACACCATATATTTT | CATCITNTIYF
TRBJ2-7 | TRBV12-5 | . | few | TGTGCTAGTGGTTTCCGGGACTCTCGGTACGAGCAGTACTTC | CASGFRDSRYEQYF
TRBJ2-3 | TRBV7-9 | TRBD2 | . | TGTGCCAGCAGCCCCCCCTTGGGACTAGCGGGCACAGATACGCAGTATTTT | CASSPPLGLAGTDTQYF
TRBJ1-5 | TRBV19 | TRBD1 | . | TGTGCCAGTAGTACCTCACTTTTAACAGGGGATCAGCCCCAGCATTTT | CASSTSLLTGDQPQHF
TRBJ2-5 | TRBV10-3 | . | . | TGTGCCATCAGTGAAACGGGGCCAGAAGAGACCCAGTACTTC | CAISETGPEETQYF
TRBJ1-2 | TRBV18 | TRBD1 | . | TGTGCCAGCTCACCGGGACAGGGGGACAACTATGGCTACACCTTC | CASSPGQGDNYGYTF
TRBJ2-3 | TRBV30 | TRBD2 | . | TGTGCCTGGAGTGTAGGGGAGGGCCGACATACGCAGTATTTT | CAWSVGEGRHTQYF
TRBJ2-5 | TRBV6-2/TRBV6-3 | TRBD2 | few | TGTGCCAGCAGTCCAGGACTAGAGGGTGGGACCCAGTACTTC | CASSPGLEGGTQYF
TRBJ1-6 | TRBV19 | TRBD1 | . | TGTGCCAGCCAGGAAAGAATCGGACAGGGAGCCTCACCCCTCCACTTT | CASQERIGQGASPLHF
TRBJ1-3 | TRBV4-1 | . | . | TGCGCCAGCAGCCAAGACGCCCTTACTACAAACACCATATATTTT | CASSQDALTTNTIYF
TRBJ2-5 | TRBV3-1/TRBV3-2 | TRBD2 | once | TGTGCCAGCAGCCAAGGGGGACTAGCGGGAATCCAAGAGACCCAGTACTTC | CASSQGGLAGIQETQYF
TRBJ2-1 | TRBV4-3 | . | . | TGCGCCAGCAGCCAAGATGAGGGACACTCCTACAATGAGCAGTTCTTC | CASSQDEGHSYNEQFF
TRBJ2-1 | TRBV11-3 | TRBD2 | . | TGTGCCAGCAGCCCGACTAGCGGGAGTTTTCAGCAGTTCTTC | CASSPTSGSFQQFF
TRBJ1-2 | TRBV2 | . | . | TGTGCCAGCGATTTATTAGACACCCCTGGGAACTATGGCTACACCTTC | CASDLLDTPGNYGYTF
TRBJ2-2 | TRBV5-5 | . | once | TGTGCCAGCAGCTTGGGGGAGGCCGGGGAGCTGTTTTTT | CASSLGEAGELFF
TRBJ1-6 | TRBV2 | . | . | TGTGCCAGCAGTGAAAGGCGACAGGCCTCACCCCTCCACTTT | CASSERRQASPLHF
TRBJ1-5 | TRBV12-3/TRBV12-4 | . | . | TGTGCCAGCAGTTTAGGGGTACGTCAGCCCCAGCATTTT | CASSLGVRQPQHF
TRBJ1-5 | TRBV28 | TRBD1 | . | TGTGCCAGCACCCACCGAGGACAGGCTGATCAGCCCCAGCATTTT | CASTHRGQADQPQHF
TRBJ2-1 | TRBV5-1 | . | few | TGCGCCAGCAGCTTATTACCCGGGGACAATGAGCAGTTCTTC | CASSLLPGDNEQFF
TRBJ2-7 | TRBV6-2/TRBV6-3 | TRBD1 | . | TGTGCCAGCAGTTACTCGAACGCGACAGGGCCCCACGAGCAGTACTTC | CASSYSNATGPHEQYF
TRBJ2-7 | TRBV15 | . | once | TGTGCCACCATCATTGGGAACGAGCAGTACTTC | CATIIGNEQYF
TRBJ1-3 | TRBV5-1 | TRBD1 | once | TGCGCCAGCAGCGGACAGGGCAGGGGAAACACCATATATTTT | CASSGQGRGNTIYF
TRBJ1-2 | TRBV19 | . | . | TGTGCCAGTAGTTACGGGATACCCTATGGCTACACCTTC | CASSYGIPYGYTF
TRBJ2-7 | TRBV28 | . | . | TGTGCCAGCAGTGATCCGGGACGGGGCATTTACGAGCAGTACTTC | CASSDPGRGIYEQYF
TRBJ2-7 | TRBV14 | TRBD1 | few | TGTGCCAGCAGCCTCACCTATACAGGGGGGAGCCCCTACGAGCAGTACTTC | CASSLTYTGGSPYEQYF
TRBJ2-1 | TRBV14 | TRBD2 | . | TGTGCCAGCAGCCGGCTAGCGGGGGCAACCTACAATGAGCAGTTCTTC | CASSRLAGATYNEQFF
TRBJ2-5 | TRBV6-2/TRBV6-3 | . | few | TGTGCCAGCAGTTCACCACAAAAAGCGGCCCAGTACTTC | CASSSPQKAAQYF
TRBJ1-1 | TRBV5-6 | TRBD1 | . | TGTGCCAGCAGCATCGGACAGGGGCGAATGAACACTGAAGCTTTCTTT | CASSIGQGRMNTEAFF
TRBJ2-6 | TRBV27 | . | . | TGTGCCAGCAGACAGGCTGGGGCCAACGTCCTGACTTTC | CASRQAGANVLTF
TRBJ2-5 | TRBV3-1/TRBV3-2 | . | . | TGTGCCAGCAGCCAAGGGACCCTGAATCAAGAGACCCAGTACTTC | CASSQGTLNQETQYF
TRBJ2-7 | TRBV5-6 | . | . | TGTGCCAGCACTTCGCAATTTTCGGACGAGCAGTACTTC | CASTSQFSDEQYF
TRBJ1-2 | TRBV19 | . | . | TGTGCCAGTAGTATTCTTTTTGACAATACCCCCTCCGCTCCAGGCTACACCTTC | CASSILFDNTPSAPGYTF
TRBJ2-3 | TRBV7-9 | TRBD2 | . | TGTGCCAGCAGCTTCGGCCGAGCGGGACGCACAGATACGCAGTATTTT | CASSFGRAGRTDTQYF
TRBJ1-1 | TRBV2 | . | . | TGTGCCAGCAAGACGGAAGTTGGCACTGAAGCTTTCTTT | CASKTEVGTEAFF
TRBJ2-1 | TRBV18 | . | . | TGTGCCAGCTCACGACTAGGGAGTGAGCAGTTCTTC | CASSRLGSEQFF
TRBJ2-5 | TRBV10-3 | . | . | TGTGCCACCGGTGGGGCGAGAGAGACCCAGTACTTC | CATGGARETQYF